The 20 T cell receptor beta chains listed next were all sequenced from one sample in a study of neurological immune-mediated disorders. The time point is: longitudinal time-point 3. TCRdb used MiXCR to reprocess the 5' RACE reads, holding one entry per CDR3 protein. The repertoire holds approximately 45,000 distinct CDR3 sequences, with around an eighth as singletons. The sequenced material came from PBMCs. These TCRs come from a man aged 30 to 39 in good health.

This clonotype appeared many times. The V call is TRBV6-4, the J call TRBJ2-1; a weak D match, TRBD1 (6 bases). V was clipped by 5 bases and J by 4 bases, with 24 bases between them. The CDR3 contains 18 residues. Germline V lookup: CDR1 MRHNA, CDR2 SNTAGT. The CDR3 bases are TGTGCCAGCAGTAAAAACAAAGGACGGACAGCACCTTACAATGAGCAGTTCTTC. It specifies CASSKNKGRTAPYNEQFF.

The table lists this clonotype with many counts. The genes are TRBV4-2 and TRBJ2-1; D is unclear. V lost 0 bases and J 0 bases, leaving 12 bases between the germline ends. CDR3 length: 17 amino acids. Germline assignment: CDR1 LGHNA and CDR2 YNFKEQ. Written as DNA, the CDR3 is TGTGCCAGCAGCCAAGACTCAGGAACCAGCTCCTACAATGAGCAGTTCTTC. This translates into CASSQDSGTSSYNEQFF.

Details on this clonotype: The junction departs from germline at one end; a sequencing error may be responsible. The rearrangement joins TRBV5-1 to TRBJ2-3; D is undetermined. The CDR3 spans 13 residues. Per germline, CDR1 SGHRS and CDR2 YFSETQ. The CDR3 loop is CAISLKSTDTQYF. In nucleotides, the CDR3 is TGCGCCATCAGCTTGAAAAGTACAGATACGCAGTATTTT.

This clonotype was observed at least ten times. The CDR3 region is CASSTGQPPYEQYF. The CDR3 DNA is TGCGCCAGCAGCACCGGACAGCCACCCTACGAGCAGTACTTC. V usage is TRBV5-1 and J usage is TRBJ2-7; D is perhaps TRBD1 (6 bases). There are 14 residues in the CDR3. Looked up from germline, CDR1 is SGHRS and CDR2 is YFSETQ. Trimming removed 4 bases from V and 2 bases from J, with 13 bases in between.

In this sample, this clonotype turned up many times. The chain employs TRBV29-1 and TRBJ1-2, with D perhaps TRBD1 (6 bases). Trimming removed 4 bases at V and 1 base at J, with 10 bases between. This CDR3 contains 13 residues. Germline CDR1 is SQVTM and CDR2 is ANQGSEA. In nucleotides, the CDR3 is TGCAGCGTTGCCAGGGGCAATAACTATGGCTACACCTTC. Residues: CSVARGNNYGYTF. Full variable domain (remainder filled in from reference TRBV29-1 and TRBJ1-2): SAVISQKPSRDICQRGTSLTIQCQVDSQVTMMFWYRQQPGQSLTLIATANQGSEATYESGFVIDKFPISRPNLTFSTLTVSNMSPEDSSIYLCSVARGNNYGYTFGSGTRLTVV.

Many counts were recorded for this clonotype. In nucleotides, the CDR3 is TGTGCCAGCAACCCGAGGGACGTGGAATATGGCTACACCTTC. This codes for CASNPRDVEYGYTF. The V call is TRBV6-6, the J call TRBJ1-2, with D perhaps TRBD1 (5 bases). Germline lookup yields CDR1 MNHNY and CDR2 SVGAGI (reference sequence). Trimming shortened V by 7 bases and J by 5 bases, and 17 bases separated the two germline ends. This CDR3 is 14 amino acids long.

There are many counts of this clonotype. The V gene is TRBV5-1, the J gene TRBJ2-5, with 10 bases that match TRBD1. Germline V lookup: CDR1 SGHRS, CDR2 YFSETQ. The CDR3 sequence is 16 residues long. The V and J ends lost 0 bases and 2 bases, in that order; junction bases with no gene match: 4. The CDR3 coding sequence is TGCGCCAGCAGCTTGGAGGGACAGGGGAATCAAGAGACCCAGTACTTC. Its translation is CASSLEGQGNQETQYF.

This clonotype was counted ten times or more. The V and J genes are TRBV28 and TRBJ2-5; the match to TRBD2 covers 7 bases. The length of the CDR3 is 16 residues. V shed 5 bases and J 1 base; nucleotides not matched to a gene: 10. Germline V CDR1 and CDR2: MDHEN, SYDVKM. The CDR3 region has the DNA TGTGCCAGCAGTGCGCCTAGCGGAGGGCCCCAAGAGACCCAGTACTTC. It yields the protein CASSAPSGGPQETQYF. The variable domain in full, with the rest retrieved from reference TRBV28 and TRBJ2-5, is DVKVTQSSRYLVKRTGEKVFLECVQDMDHENMFWYRQDPGLGLRLIYFSYDVKMKEKGDIPEGYSVSREKKERFSLILESASTNQTSMYLCASSAPSGGPQETQYFGPGTRLLVL.

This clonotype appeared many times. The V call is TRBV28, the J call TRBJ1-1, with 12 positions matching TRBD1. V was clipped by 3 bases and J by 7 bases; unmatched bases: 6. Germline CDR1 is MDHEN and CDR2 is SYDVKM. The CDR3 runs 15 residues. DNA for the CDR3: TGTGCCAGCAGTTTCCGGGACAGGGGGCTTAGTGAAGCTTTCTTT. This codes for CASSFRDRGLSEAFF.

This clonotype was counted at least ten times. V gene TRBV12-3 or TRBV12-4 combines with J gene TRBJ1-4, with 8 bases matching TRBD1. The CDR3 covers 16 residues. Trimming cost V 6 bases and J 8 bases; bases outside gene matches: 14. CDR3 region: CASRTGADRVGEKLFF. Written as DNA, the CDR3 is TGTGCCAGCAGGACCGGGGCGGACAGGGTCGGGGAAAAACTGTTTTTT.

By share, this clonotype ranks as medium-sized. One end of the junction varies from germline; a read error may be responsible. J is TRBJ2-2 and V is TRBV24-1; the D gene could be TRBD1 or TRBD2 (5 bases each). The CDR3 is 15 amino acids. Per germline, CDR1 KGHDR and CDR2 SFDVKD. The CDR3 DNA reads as TGTGCCACCAGTGACTGGGGACGGGGCACCAGGGAGCTGTTTTTT. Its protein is CATSDWGRGTRELFF.

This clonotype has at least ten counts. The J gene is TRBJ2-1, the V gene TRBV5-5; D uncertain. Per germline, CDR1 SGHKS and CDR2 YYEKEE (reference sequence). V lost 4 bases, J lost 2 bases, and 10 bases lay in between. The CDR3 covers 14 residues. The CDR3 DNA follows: TGTGCCAGCAGCGCCGAGCCCACCTACAATGAGCAGTTCTTC. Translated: CASSAEPTYNEQFF.

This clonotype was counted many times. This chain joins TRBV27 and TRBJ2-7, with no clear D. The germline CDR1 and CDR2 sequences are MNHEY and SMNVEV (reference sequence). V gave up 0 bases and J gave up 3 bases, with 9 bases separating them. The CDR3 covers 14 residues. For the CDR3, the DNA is TGTGCCAGCAGTTTATCAGCGAGACTCTACGAGCAGTACTTC. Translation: CASSLSARLYEQYF.

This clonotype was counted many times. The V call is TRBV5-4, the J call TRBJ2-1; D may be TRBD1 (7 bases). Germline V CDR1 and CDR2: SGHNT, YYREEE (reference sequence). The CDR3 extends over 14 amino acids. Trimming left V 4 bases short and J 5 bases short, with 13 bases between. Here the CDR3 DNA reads TGTGCCAGCAGCGGCAGGGGGGTGGACAATGAGCAGTTCTTC. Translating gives CASSGRGVDNEQFF.

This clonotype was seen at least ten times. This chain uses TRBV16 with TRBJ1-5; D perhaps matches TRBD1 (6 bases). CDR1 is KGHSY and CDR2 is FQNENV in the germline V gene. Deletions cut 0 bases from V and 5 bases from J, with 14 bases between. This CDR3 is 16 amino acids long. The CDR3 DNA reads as TGTGCCAGCAGCCAATCGCTGGGGACACCAGATCAGCCCCAGCATTTT. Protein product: CASSQSLGTPDQPQHF.

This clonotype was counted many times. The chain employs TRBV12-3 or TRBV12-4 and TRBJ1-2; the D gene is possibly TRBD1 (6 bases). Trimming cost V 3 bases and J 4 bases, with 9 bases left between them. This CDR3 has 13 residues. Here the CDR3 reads CASSLQGSYGYTF. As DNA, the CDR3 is TGTGCCAGCAGTTTGCAGGGGTCCTATGGCTACACCTTC.

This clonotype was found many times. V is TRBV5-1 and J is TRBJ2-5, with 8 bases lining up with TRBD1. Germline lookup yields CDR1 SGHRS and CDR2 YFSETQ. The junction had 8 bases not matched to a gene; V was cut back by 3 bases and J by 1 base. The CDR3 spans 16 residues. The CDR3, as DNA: TGCGCCAGCAGCTGGGGCCGACAGGGGTTCCAAGAGACCCAGTACTTC. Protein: CASSWGRQGFQETQYF.

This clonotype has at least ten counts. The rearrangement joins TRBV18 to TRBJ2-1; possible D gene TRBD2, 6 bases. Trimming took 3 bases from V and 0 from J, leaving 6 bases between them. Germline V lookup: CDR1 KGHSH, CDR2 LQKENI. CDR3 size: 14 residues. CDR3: CASSPGLSYNEQFF. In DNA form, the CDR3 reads TGTGCCAGCTCACCGGGACTCTCCTACAATGAGCAGTTCTTC.

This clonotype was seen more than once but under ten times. CDR3 nucleotide sequence: TGTGCCAGCAGCTTAGTCACGTCAGGGGGCGTGGGGACTAATGAAAAACTGTTTTTT. Residues: CASSLVTSGGVGTNEKLFF. V and J are TRBV7-2 and TRBJ1-4; 8 nucleotides match TRBD1. Germline V gene sequence: CDR1 SGHTA, CDR2 FQGNSA. The V and J ends lost 1 base and 2 bases, in that order; junction bases with no gene match: 12. The CDR3 covers 19 residues. Full variable domain (outside the CDR3, taken from reference TRBV7-2 and TRBJ1-4): GAGVSQSPSNKVTEKGKDVELRCDPISGHTALYWYRQSLGQGLEFLIYFQGNSAPDKSGLPSDRFSAERTGGSVSTLTIQRTQQEDSAVYLCASSLVTSGGVGTNEKLFFGSGTQLSVL.

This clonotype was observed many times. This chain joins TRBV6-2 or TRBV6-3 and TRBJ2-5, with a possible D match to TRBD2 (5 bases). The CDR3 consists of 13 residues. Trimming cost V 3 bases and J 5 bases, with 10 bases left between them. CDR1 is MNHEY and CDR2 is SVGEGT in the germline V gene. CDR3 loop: CASSYEGSETQYF. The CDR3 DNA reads TGTGCCAGCAGTTATGAGGGTTCGGAGACCCAGTACTTC.